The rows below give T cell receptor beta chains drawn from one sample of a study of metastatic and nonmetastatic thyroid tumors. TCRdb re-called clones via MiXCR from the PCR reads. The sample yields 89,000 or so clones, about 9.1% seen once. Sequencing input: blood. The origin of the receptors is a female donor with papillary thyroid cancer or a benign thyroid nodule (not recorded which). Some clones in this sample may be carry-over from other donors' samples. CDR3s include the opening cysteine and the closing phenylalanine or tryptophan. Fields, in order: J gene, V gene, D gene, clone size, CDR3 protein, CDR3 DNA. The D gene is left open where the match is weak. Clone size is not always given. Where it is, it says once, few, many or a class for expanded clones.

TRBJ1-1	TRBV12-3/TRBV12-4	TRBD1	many	CASSSLRTGANTEAFF	TGTGCCAGCAGCAGCCTCCGGACAGGGGCGAACACTGAAGCTTTCTTT
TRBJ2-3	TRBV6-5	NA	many	CASSYGAGNTDTQYF	TGTGCCAGCAGTTACGGGGCTGGAAACACAGATACGCAGTATTTT
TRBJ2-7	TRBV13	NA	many	CASSKLWGSVYEQYF	TGTGCCAGCAGCAAATTATGGGGGTCCGTCTACGAGCAGTACTTC
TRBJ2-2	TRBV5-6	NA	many	CASGRNTGELFF	TGTGCCAGCGGCAGGAACACCGGGGAGCTGTTTTTT
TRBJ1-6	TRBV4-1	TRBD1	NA	CASSQNRGNSPLHF	TGCGCCAGCAGCCAGAACAGGGGTAATTCACCCCTCCACTTT
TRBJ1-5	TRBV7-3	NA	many	CASSLSVNQPQHF	TGTGCCAGCAGCTTATCTGTAAATCAGCCCCAGCATTTT
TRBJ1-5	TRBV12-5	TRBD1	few	CASGLTTGTGSLTQHF	TGTGCTAGTGGTTTGACGACCGGGACAGGGTCTTTGACCCAGCATTTT
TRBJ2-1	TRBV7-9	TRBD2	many	CASRAGGLSEQFF	TGTGCCAGCAGAGCGGGGGGGCTTAGTGAGCAGTTCTTC
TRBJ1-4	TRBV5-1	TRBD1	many	CASSSEDRGDEKLFF	TGCGCCAGCAGCTCGGAGGACAGGGGGGATGAAAAACTGTTTTTT
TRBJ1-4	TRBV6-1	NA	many	CASTSDSLGKLFF	TGTGCCAGCACCTCGGACAGCCTGGGGAAACTGTTTTTT
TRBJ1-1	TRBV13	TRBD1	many	CASSLGRGRGAFF	TGTGCCAGCAGCTTAGGCAGGGGGCGTGGAGCTTTCTTT
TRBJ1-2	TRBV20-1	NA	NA	CSARDLTRADGYTF	TGCAGTGCTAGAGATCTTACCCGGGCCGACGGCTACACCTTC
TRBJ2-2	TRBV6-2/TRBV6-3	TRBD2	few	CASSRRLAGKLNTGELFF	TGTGCCAGCAGTCGGAGACTAGCGGGTAAGCTGAACACCGGGGAGCTGTTTTTT
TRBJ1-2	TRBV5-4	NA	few	CASSLDPGPYYGYTF	TGTGCCAGCAGCTTGGATCCGGGACCCTACTATGGCTACACCTTC
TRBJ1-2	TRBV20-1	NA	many	CSARDGRGGGDGYTF	TGCAGTGCTAGAGATGGAAGGGGAGGAGGGGATGGCTACACCTTC
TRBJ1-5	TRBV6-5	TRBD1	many	CASSYRQGGQPQHF	TGTGCCAGCAGTTACCGACAGGGAGGTCAGCCCCAGCATTTT
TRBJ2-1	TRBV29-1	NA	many	CSVGTGDNEQFF	TGCAGCGTTGGAACAGGCGACAATGAGCAGTTCTTC